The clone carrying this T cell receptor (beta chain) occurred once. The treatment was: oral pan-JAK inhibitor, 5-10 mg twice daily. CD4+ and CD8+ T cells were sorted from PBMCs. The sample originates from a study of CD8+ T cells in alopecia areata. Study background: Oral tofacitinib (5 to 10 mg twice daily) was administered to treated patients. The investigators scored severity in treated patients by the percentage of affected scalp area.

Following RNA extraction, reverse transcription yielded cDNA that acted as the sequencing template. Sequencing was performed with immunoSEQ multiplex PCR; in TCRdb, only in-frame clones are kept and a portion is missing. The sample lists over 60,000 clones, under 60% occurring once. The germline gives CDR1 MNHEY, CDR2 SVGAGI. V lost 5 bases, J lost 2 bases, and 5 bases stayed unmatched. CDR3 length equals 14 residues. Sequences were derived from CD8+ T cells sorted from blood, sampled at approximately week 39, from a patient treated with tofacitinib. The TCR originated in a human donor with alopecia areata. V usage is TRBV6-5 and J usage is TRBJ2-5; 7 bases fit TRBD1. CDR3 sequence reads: CASSLRQGQETQYF. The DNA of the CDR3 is TGTGCCAGCAGTCTACGACAGGGACAAGAGACCCAGTACTTC.